The sequence of this T cell receptor beta chain was determined in a study of vaccination and CD4 T cells after COVID-19. As for the study in general: SARS-CoV-2 PCR on nasal swabs had been positive for the convalescent patients; nine were mild and one was severe. Control wells got either CEFX epitopes, HIV-1 Nef peptides, or no peptide at all. Overall study findings and caveats: Among convalescent patients, a median roughly 88% of reactive clones emerged only after vaccination.

Sequenced with the Oncomine TCR Beta short-read assay was DNA taken from cultured CD4+ T cells. It was cultured CD4+ T cells from which genomic DNA was extracted. TCRdb processed the PCR reads anew with MiXCR; each CDR3 protein has one entry. The sample lists thousands of distinct CDR3 sequences; over 25% were seen once. Treatment: approximately 10-day PBMC culture with coronavirus spike peptide pools or control peptides (ViraFEST assay). Within the sample, this clonotype is medium-sized. Its antigen is not known. CDR1 SGHVS and CDR2 FNYEAQ come from the germline V gene. V was pared by 2 bases and J by 6 bases, with 8 bases between. The CDR3 runs to 14 residues.

The rearrangement uses TRBV7-6 and TRBJ1-6; D possibly corresponds to TRBD1 (6 bases). The starting material was CD4+ T cells from blood, cultured in vitro, obtained after SARS-CoV-2 vaccination. The clonotype was recovered from a human donor who had recovered from COVID-19. The CDR3: CASSLSGVNSPLHF. Written as DNA, the CDR3 is TGTGCCAGCAGCTTATCAGGGGTTAATTCACCCCTCCACTTT.